This is a list of T cell receptor beta chains from one sample in a study of T-cell memory formation after mild COVID-19. TCRdb passed the 5' RACE reads through MiXCR, listing each CDR3 protein once. The sample lists some 14,000 distinct CDR3 sequences; around 15% were seen once. The sequenced sample consisted of PBMCs or a T cell subset sorted from them (not recorded which). These receptors originate from a man aged 18 to 30 who had mild COVID-19 (a few samples of this study predate the infection). Cell type and time point are not known. Both conserved end residues are part of each CDR3. Fields, in order: clone size, D gene, J gene, V gene, CDR3 DNA, CDR3 protein. D genes are given only for firm matches. Size tells how often a clone was seen (once, few, many) or the class of an expanded clone, and some rows leave it out.

few TRBD2 TRBJ2-5 TRBV20-1 TGCAGTGCTAGACTAGCGGGCCAAGAGACCCAGTACTTC CSARLAGQETQYF
. TRBD1 TRBJ1-3 TRBV6-5 TGTGCCAGCAGTCCCCGGACAGGGGCAGGAAACACCATATATTTT CASSPRTGAGNTIYF
many . TRBJ2-7 TRBV4-3 TGCGCCAGCAGCCAAGAGGGGCCGGGGGCGGGCTACGAGCAGTACTTC CASSQEGPGAGYEQYF
many . TRBJ2-1 TRBV4-2 TGTGCCAGCAGCCAAGGGGACTGGGACGGTGGTCTTAATGAGCAGTTCTTC CASSQGDWDGGLNEQFF
. TRBD1 TRBJ2-2 TRBV4-1 TGCGCCAGCAGCCTCCCGGGACAGTCCAACACCGGGGAGCTGTTTTTT CASSLPGQSNTGELFF
. . TRBJ1-5 TRBV25-1 TGTGCCAGCAGTAAGGGGGGCCCTCAGCCCCAGCATTTT CASSKGGPQPQHF
. . TRBJ2-2 TRBV6-4 TGTGCCAGCAGTGGACAGTCCACCGGGGAGCTGTTTTTT CASSGQSTGELFF
many . TRBJ2-6 TRBV5-1 TGCGCCAGCAGACATCCACAACTCGGGCAGGCCGGGGCCAACGTCCTGACTTTC CASRHPQLGQAGANVLTF
. . TRBJ2-1 TRBV12-3/TRBV12-4 TGTGCCAGCAGTTTAGTTCTCGGGAATGAGCAGTTCTTC CASSLVLGNEQFF
. . TRBJ2-4 TRBV19 TGTGCCAGTAGTATAGAGGGGGGAAAAAACATTCAGTACTTC CASSIEGGKNIQYF
many . TRBJ2-5 TRBV20-1 TGCAGTGCTAGAAAGTGGGGCGGAGTCTTCCAAGAGACCCAGTACTTC CSARKWGGVFQETQYF
many TRBD2 TRBJ2-7 TRBV27 TGTGCCAGCGGGGGGGGGTTGAGGGTCCACGAGCAGTACTTC CASGGGLRVHEQYF
many TRBD2 TRBJ2-1 TRBV10-3 TGTGCCATCAGTGAGATAGCGGGGATAAATGAGCAGTTCTTC CAISEIAGINEQFF
many TRBD2 TRBJ2-2 TRBV28 TGTGCCAGCAGTACCCAGCGGGGGAGCCCCGGGGAGCTGTTTTTT CASSTQRGSPGELFF
. . TRBJ2-5 TRBV25-1 TGTGCCAGCAGTGACCTCGAAGTCTACCAAGAGACCCAGTACTTC CASSDLEVYQETQYF
many TRBD2 TRBJ2-5 TRBV10-3 TGTGCCATCAGTACTAGCGGGGGTTGGGAGACCCAGTACTTC CAISTSGGWETQYF
. TRBD1 TRBJ1-2 TRBV28 TGTGCCAGCAGTTTGCTCGGACAGGGTTTGAAGAATGGCTACACCTTC CASSLLGQGLKNGYTF
. TRBD1 TRBJ1-5 TRBV6-2/TRBV6-3 TGTGCCAGCAGTTACTCCTTCACAGGGGTCAGGAATCAGCCCCAGCATTTT CASSYSFTGVRNQPQHF
. . TRBJ2-3 TRBV11-2 TGTGCCAGCAGCTTAAGAGGGGAAAGCACAGATACGCAGTATTTT CASSLRGESTDTQYF
few TRBD1 TRBJ2-7 TRBV4-3 TGCGCCAGCAGCCAAGCCGGGACAGGGGGGTACGAGCAGTACTTC CASSQAGTGGYEQYF
many . TRBJ1-6 TRBV27 TGTGCCAGCAGTTTATCGGGTGGCTGGAATTCACCCCTCCACTTT CASSLSGGWNSPLHF
. . TRBJ2-7 TRBV4-1 TGCGCCAGCAGCCAAGAGTTCCGAAGCTCCTACGAGCAGTACTTC CASSQEFRSSYEQYF
. . TRBJ1-2 TRBV27 TGTGCCAGCGCCGGACGGAACTATGGCTACACCTTC CASAGRNYGYTF
many TRBD2 TRBJ2-1 TRBV7-8 TGTGCCAGCAGCTTAGTCGTAGCGGGGGCATGGAATGAGCAGTTCTTC CASSLVVAGAWNEQFF
. . TRBJ1-2 TRBV4-2 TGTGCCAGCAGCCAAGGGTGGGAATCCTATGGCTACACCTTC CASSQGWESYGYTF
few . TRBJ2-1 TRBV4-2 TGTGCCAGCAGCCCGACAGGAGACACGTACAATGAGCAGTTCTTC CASSPTGDTYNEQFF
many TRBD2 TRBJ2-1 TRBV4-2 TGTGCCAGCAGCCAAGATCCCCCACTAGCGGGGGGGGCGGATGAGCAGTTCTTC CASSQDPPLAGGADEQFF
many TRBD1 TRBJ2-1 TRBV4-3 TGCGCCAGCAGCCAAATCACAGGGGTCTATGAGCAGTTCTTC CASSQITGVYEQFF
few . TRBJ2-2 TRBV7-2 TGTGCCAGCAGCTTAGTAACGGGGTACCGTAGGGAGCTGTTTTTT CASSLVTGYRRELFF
many . TRBJ1-5 TRBV4-1 TGCGCCAGCAGCCAAGGAGGCGGTTGGCCCCAGCATTTT CASSQGGGWPQHF
. . TRBJ2-7 TRBV7-9 TGTGCCAGCAGCGAGATCGTGGACAGCTCCTACGAGCAGTACTTC CASSEIVDSSYEQYF
. . TRBJ2-1 TRBV7-9 TGTGCCAGCAGCCCAGTTAGCCCCCAGGTTGTGGATGAGCAGTTCTTC CASSPVSPQVVDEQFF